This is a list of T cell receptor beta chains from one sample in a study of human T cells and chemical hapten exposure. MiXCR, run by TCRdb on the RACE reads, gives a single entry per CDR3 protein. The data hold roughly 260,000 distinct CDR3 sequences, with about 8.6% observed a single time. Sequences were derived from whole blood, sampled in connection with sensitization to the hapten diphenylcyclopropenone (DPC). The receptor source for this set is a woman in her thirties or forties with alopecia areata. Some clones in this sample may be carry-over from other donors' samples. Each CDR3 is given with its conserved first and last residue. D genes are given only for firm matches. Only some rows state a clone size, as once, few, many or a class for expanded clones.

clone size,J gene,D gene,V gene,CDR3 protein,CDR3 DNA
NA,TRBJ2-2,TRBD1,TRBV28,CASSRETGPTGELFF,TGTGCCAGCAGTAGGGAGACAGGGCCCACCGGGGAGCTGTTTTTT
NA,TRBJ1-4,NA,TRBV30,CAWSVPRSTNEKLFF,TGTGCCTGGAGTGTACCCAGATCAACTAATGAAAAACTGTTTTTT
few,TRBJ2-2,NA,TRBV5-1,CASSLDFYPTGELFF,TGCGCCAGCAGCCTGGACTTCTATCCAACCGGGGAGCTGTTTTTT
many,TRBJ2-5,NA,TRBV7-2,CASSFGWARQETQYF,TGTGCCAGCAGCTTTGGCTGGGCACGGCAAGAGACCCAGTACTTC
many,TRBJ2-5,NA,TRBV5-1,CASSQQETQYF,TGTGCCAGCAGCCAACAAGAGACCCAGTACTTC
few,TRBJ2-5,NA,TRBV4-2,CASSQSSGPLETQYF,TGTGCCAGCAGCCAATCATCCGGGCCTCTCGAGACCCAGTACTTC
NA,TRBJ2-1,TRBD2,TRBV29-1,CSVRLADFSYNEQFF,TGCAGCGTCAGACTAGCGGACTTCTCCTACAATGAGCAGTTCTTC
many,TRBJ2-1,TRBD1,TRBV10-3,CAISLGTGGVDEQFF,TGTGCCATCTCACTGGGAACAGGGGGAGTGGATGAGCAGTTCTTC
many,TRBJ2-3,TRBD2,TRBV7-8,CASSLSILAGGDPKADTQYF,TGTGCCAGCAGCTTAAGTATTCTAGCGGGAGGCGACCCGAAGGCAGATACGCAGTATTTT
few,TRBJ2-5,NA,TRBV28,CATKSGYQETQYF,TGTGCCACCAAGTCAGGGTATCAAGAGACCCAGTACTTC
NA,TRBJ2-5,TRBD2,TRBV5-1,CASSQRTSGQETQYF,TGCGCCAGCAGCCAGAGGACTAGCGGCCAAGAGACCCAGTACTTC
many,TRBJ1-6,NA,TRBV7-2,CASSLFQLGAGNSPLHF,TGTGCCAGCAGCTTATTTCAGTTAGGGGCTGGCAATTCACCCCTCCACTTT
few,TRBJ1-1,TRBD1,TRBV12-3/TRBV12-4,CASTIPGTGTNEAFF,TGTGCCAGCACCATTCCCGGGACAGGGACCAATGAAGCTTTCTTT
few,TRBJ2-3,TRBD2,TRBV28,CASNRGGSTPDTQYF,TGTGCCAGCAACCGGGGCGGGAGTACCCCAGATACGCAGTATTTT
NA,TRBJ1-1,NA,TRBV10-3,CAIRGAGGNTEAFF,TGTGCCATCAGGGGGGCAGGAGGGAACACTGAAGCTTTCTTT
few,TRBJ2-3,TRBD1,TRBV29-1,CSGRQGAGDTQYF,TGCAGCGGAAGACAGGGGGCGGGAGATACGCAGTATTTT
many,TRBJ2-2,NA,TRBV11-3,CASSLGSGELFF,TGTGCCAGCAGCTTAGGTAGCGGGGAGCTGTTTTTT
few,TRBJ1-1,NA,TRBV29-1,CSAGWQNTEAFF,TGCAGCGCGGGGTGGCAGAACACTGAAGCTTTCTTT
NA,TRBJ1-2,TRBD1,TRBV27,CASSFNRGLDYGYTF,TGTGCCAGCAGTTTCAACAGGGGGTTGGACTATGGCTACACCTTC
NA,TRBJ2-2,TRBD1,TRBV29-1,CSVPGRTGDTGELFF,TGCAGCGTCCCAGGCAGGACAGGGGACACCGGGGAGCTGTTTTTT
few,TRBJ1-5,NA,TRBV2,CASSENSYSNQPQHF,TGTGCCAGCAGTGAAAACAGCTATAGCAATCAGCCCCAGCATTTT
NA,TRBJ1-1,NA,TRBV29-1,CSVAQDYYTEAFF,TGCAGCGTTGCGCAGGATTATTACACTGAAGCTTTCTTT
NA,TRBJ1-2,NA,TRBV4-2,CASSQTDGAYGYTF,TGTGCCAGCAGCCAAACGGACGGAGCCTATGGCTACACCTTC
few,TRBJ1-1,NA,TRBV20-1,CSAREAGVEAEAFF,TGCAGTGCTAGAGAGGCGGGGGTGGAAGCTGAAGCTTTCTTT
few,TRBJ2-1,TRBD2,TRBV18,CASSGQRENVKNEQFF,TGTGCCAGCTCTGGGCAGCGGGAGAACGTCAAGAATGAGCAGTTCTTC
few,TRBJ2-4,NA,TRBV6-2/TRBV6-3,CASTQDSVLAKNIQYF,TGTGCCAGCACCCAGGACAGTGTCCTAGCCAAAAACATTCAGTACTTC
NA,TRBJ2-3,TRBD2,TRBV5-6,CASSLGTSRPDTQYF,TGTGCCAGCAGCTTGGGGACTAGCAGGCCAGATACGCAGTATTTT
NA,TRBJ1-1,NA,TRBV12-3/TRBV12-4,CASSRSLNTEAFF,TGTGCCAGCAGCCGATCTCTGAACACTGAAGCTTTCTTT
many,TRBJ2-5,TRBD1,TRBV6-6,CASTPRGQGASWAQYF,TGTGCCAGCACCCCACGTGGACAGGGGGCATCGTGGGCCCAGTACTTC
few,TRBJ2-5,NA,TRBV29-1,CSVERVQRYQETQYF,TGCAGCGTTGAAAGAGTACAGCGGTACCAAGAGACCCAGTACTTC
NA,TRBJ2-4,NA,TRBV12-3/TRBV12-4,CASSSGGLAKNIQYF,TGTGCCAGCAGTTCAGGGGGGCTAGCCAAAAACATTCAGTACTTC
NA,TRBJ1-3,TRBD1,TRBV5-4,CASSPGTGIGNTIYF,TGTGCCAGCAGCCCCGGGACAGGGATCGGAAACACCATATATTTT
many,TRBJ2-7,TRBD1,TRBV29-1,CSVGRPTGGTYEQYF,TGCAGCGTTGGCCGCCCGACAGGGGGGACCTACGAGCAGTACTTC
few,TRBJ2-1,TRBD2,TRBV18,CASSPPSGISYNEQFF,TGTGCCAGCTCACCACCGAGCGGGATATCCTACAATGAGCAGTTCTTC
NA,TRBJ2-3,TRBD1,TRBV20-1,CSARDRVWTDTQYF,TGCAGTGCTAGGGACAGGGTGTGGACAGATACGCAGTATTTT
few,TRBJ2-7,TRBD2,TRBV6-1,CASSLSTGTSAYEQYF,TGTGCCAGCAGTCTCTCGACAGGGACTAGCGCCTACGAGCAGTACTTC
once,TRBJ2-2,NA,TRBV4-3,CASSQDILRAGHNTGELFF,TGCGCCAGCAGCCAAGACATTCTTCGGGCTGGGCATAACACCGGGGAGCTGTTTTTT
few,TRBJ2-7,NA,TRBV6-6,CASSYGNLYEQYF,TGTGCCAGCAGTTACGGGAACTTATACGAGCAGTACTTC
NA,TRBJ2-3,TRBD1,TRBV6-6,CASSAGGTVTDTQYF,TGTGCCAGCAGCGCAGGGGGTACGGTAACAGATACGCAGTATTTT
NA,TRBJ1-1,TRBD1,TRBV5-6,CASSSTRQGLKNTEAFF,TGTGCCAGCAGTTCTACAAGACAGGGTCTAAAGAACACTGAAGCTTTCTTT
NA,TRBJ2-7,TRBD2,TRBV20-1,CSGKSPAGGPEQYF,TGCAGTGGCAAAAGCCCAGCGGGAGGCCCCGAGCAGTACTTC
NA,TRBJ2-3,NA,TRBV27,CASSTSVTSTLDTQYF,TGTGCCAGCAGTACGTCCGTTACTTCAACTTTGGATACGCAGTATTTT
few,TRBJ1-4,NA,TRBV14,CASSQLGAGEKLFF,TGTGCCAGCAGCCAACTGGGCGCGGGGGAAAAACTGTTTTTT
NA,TRBJ2-2,NA,TRBV2,CASSFDRELFF,TGTGCCAGCAGTTTTGATAGGGAGCTGTTTTTT
NA,TRBJ1-1,NA,TRBV7-8,CASSLAGTVYTEAFF,TGTGCCAGCAGCTTAGCGGGGACGGTTTACACTGAAGCTTTCTTT
few,TRBJ2-1,NA,TRBV12-3/TRBV12-4,CASSIRGDEQFF,TGTGCCAGCAGCATCAGGGGTGATGAGCAGTTCTTC
once,TRBJ1-5,NA,TRBV6-1,CASTDRGGYNQPRHF,TGTGCCAGCACCGACCGGGGGGGATACAATCAGCCCCGGCATTTT
many,TRBJ2-1,NA,TRBV9,CASSGTRGQFF,TGTGCCAGCAGCGGAACAAGGGGGCAGTTCTTC
few,TRBJ2-2,NA,TRBV28,CASSSPRQTNTGELFF,TGTGCCAGCAGTTCCCCCCGACAGACGAACACCGGGGAGCTGTTTTTT
NA,TRBJ2-2,TRBD2,TRBV3-1,CASSQELASTGELFF,TGTGCCAGCAGCCAAGAACTAGCGTCCACCGGGGAGCTGTTTTTT
many,TRBJ2-5,NA,TRBV20-1,CSASPIQETQYF,TGCAGTGCTAGTCCGATTCAAGAGACCCAGTACTTC
few,TRBJ2-3,NA,TRBV4-2,CASSQGVADTQYF,TGTGCCAGCAGCCAAGGCGTGGCAGATACGCAGTATTTT
NA,TRBJ1-1,TRBD1,TRBV6-2/TRBV6-3,CASSYSGTGQTEAFF,TGTGCCAGCAGTTACTCGGGGACAGGGCAAACTGAAGCTTTCTTT
many,TRBJ2-3,TRBD1,TRBV27,CASSLRQGATDTQYF,TGTGCCAGCAGTTTAAGGCAGGGGGCGACAGATACGCAGTATTTT
few,TRBJ1-5,NA,TRBV15,CATSRAGGSYVGQPQHF,TGTGCCACCAGCAGAGCTGGAGGTTCGTACGTCGGTCAGCCCCAGCATTTT
few,TRBJ1-1,TRBD1,TRBV10-3,CAISIQGGMNTEAFF,TGTGCCATCAGTATCCAGGGGGGGATGAACACTGAAGCTTTCTTT
many,TRBJ2-1,NA,TRBV12-3/TRBV12-4,CASSLNGPHNEQFF,TGTGCCAGCAGTTTAAACGGACCGCACAATGAGCAGTTCTTC